The next 12 T cell receptor beta chains were all read from a single sample in a study of lymphopenia after photon versus proton radiotherapy. The method was immunoSEQ multiplex PCR; TCRdb's version includes in-frame clones alone and lacks a portion of them. The sample carries some 30,000 clones, roughly 89% recorded once. This material consisted of peripheral blood, taken from a patient treated with proton-based radiotherapy. These receptors originate from an older woman with cholangiocarcinoma. Some clones in this sample may be carry-over from other donors' samples.

The chain carries TRBV11-3 and TRBJ2-2; no firm D call. Trimming stripped 5 bases from V and 0 bases from J, with 7 bases between. The CDR3 is 14 residues long. Germline assignment: CDR1 SGHNT and CDR2 YENEEA. This CDR3 is CASSPDTNTGELFF. The CDR3 bases are TGTGCCAGCAGCCCAGACACGAACACCGGGGAGCTGTTTTTT.

This rearrangement joins TRBV19 to TRBJ1-5; maybe TRBD1 (6 bases). The length of the CDR3 is 15 residues. V lost 5 bases and J lost 0, with 11 bases in between. Germline CDR1 is LNHDA and CDR2 is SQIVND (reference sequence). The CDR3 is CASSPDSYSNQPQHF. CDR3 coding DNA: TGTGCCAGTAGTCCGGACAGTTATAGCAATCAGCCCCAGCATTTT.

The V call is TRBV27, the J call TRBJ2-3; TRBD2 might be the D (5 bases). Germline CDR1 is MNHEY and CDR2 is SMNVEV (reference sequence). The V end lost 3 bases, the J end lost 9 bases, and 10 bases lay between the germline ends. The CDR3 runs to 12 residues. The CDR3 protein is CASSFGSTTQYF. The CDR3 nucleotides read TGTGCCAGCAGTTTTGGGAGTACCACGCAGTATTTT.

This chain uses TRBV10-3 with TRBJ2-2; possibly TRBD2 for D (6 bases). Per germline, CDR1 ENHRY and CDR2 SYGVKD. The CDR3 has 14 amino acids. With 3 bases removed from V and 3 bases from J, the gap between germline ends came to 8 bases. DNA for the CDR3: TGTGCCATCAGTGAAGGAGGGGACACCGGGGAGCTGTTTTTT. Protein sequence: CAISEGGDTGELFF.

This rearrangement joins TRBV11-2 to TRBJ2-5; unclear D gene. The CDR3 covers 14 residues. The germline V and J ends were trimmed by 1 base and 5 bases, with 11 bases remaining between them. Germline-derived CDR1 and CDR2 are SGHAT and FQNNGV. As DNA, the CDR3 is TGTGCCAGCAGCTTAGGCCCGGACGGTGAGACCCAGTACTTC. It yields the protein CASSLGPDGETQYF.

The chain recombines TRBV11-2 with TRBJ2-1; D unclear. Germline-derived CDR1 and CDR2 are SGHAT and FQNNGV. The CDR3 is made up of 15 amino acids. V was cut by 1 base and J by 0 bases, with 7 bases left in between. In DNA form, the CDR3 reads TGTGCCAGCAGCTTAGGGTCAGCCTCCTACAATGAGCAGTTCTTC. Protein sequence: CASSLGSASYNEQFF.

This chain uses TRBV4-1 with TRBJ2-7, with 9 bases matching TRBD2. V trimming: 2 bases; J trimming: 7 bases; junction bases outside the gene matches: 6. The germline gives CDR1 MGHRA, CDR2 YSYEKL. This CDR3 region has 14 residues. The CDR3 loop is CASSQSSGIGEQYF. As DNA, the CDR3 is TGCGCCAGCAGCCAATCTAGCGGGATAGGTGAGCAGTACTTC.

The rearrangement joins TRBV2 to TRBJ2-1, with D tentatively TRBD1 (6 bases). This CDR3 is 13 amino acids long. Trimming took 6 bases from V and 3 from J, leaving 9 bases between them. CDR1 and CDR2 (germline): SNHLY, FYNNEI. The CDR3 DNA is TGTGCCAGCAGCAGGGGAGACTACAATGAGCAGTTCTTC. Translation gives CASSRGDYNEQFF. Looking up the rest from reference TRBV2 and TRBJ2-1 gives the full variable domain: EPEVTQTPSHQVTQMGQEVILRCVPISNHLYFYWYRQILGQKVEFLVSFYNNEISEKSEIFDDQFSVERPDGSNFTLKIRSTKLEDSAMYFCASSRGDYNEQFFGPGTRLTVL.

The chain combines TRBV27 with TRBJ1-5; 8 bases are a match to TRBD1. Germline CDR1 reads MNHEY; CDR2 reads SMNVEV (reference sequence). CDR3 length: 13 residues. J gave up 5 bases and V 3 bases, and 0 bases lay outside the gene matches. Here the CDR3 reads CASSLTGDQPQHF. DNA for the CDR3: TGTGCCAGCAGTTTGACAGGGGATCAGCCCCAGCATTTT.

This chain connects TRBV27 to TRBJ2-7, with unresolved D. CDR3 length: 15 residues. Trimming removed 11 bases at V and 3 bases at J, with 23 bases between. Germline CDR1 MNHEY, CDR2 SMNVEV (reference sequence). CDR3 loop: CAQKGERGRFYEQYF. CDR3 DNA: TGTGCCCAAAAGGGCGAAAGAGGAAGGTTCTACGAGCAGTACTTC.

The J gene is TRBJ1-5, the V gene TRBV6-5; 8 bases line up with TRBD1. V lost 6 bases, J lost 11 bases, and 6 bases stayed unmatched. Per the germline V gene, CDR1 is MNHEY and CDR2 is SVGAGI. This CDR3 has 12 residues. In DNA form, the CDR3 reads TGTGCCAGCAGGACAGGGGAAAATACCCAGCATTTT. Translating gives CASRTGENTQHF.

This clone was observed once. This chain connects TRBV2 to TRBJ1-1; D gene ambiguous. The V end lost 6 bases, the J end lost 4 bases, and 6 bases lay between the germline ends. Germline V CDR1 and CDR2: SNHLY, FYNNEI. The CDR3 length is 11 residues. Written as DNA, the CDR3 is TGTGCCAGCAGCTCTCTCACTGAAGCTTTCTTT. It encodes CASSSLTEAFF.